This T cell receptor beta chain was obtained from a study of blood T cell repertoires in COVID-19. Study-level information: Spain, Italy and the United States supplied samples that represented acute and convalescent COVID-19.

Data came from immunoSEQ multiplex PCR; TCRdb stores just in-frame clones and leaves some out. The profile covers 25,000 to 30,000 clones, with around four fifths appearing a single time and around two thirds taken by the ten largest. The J segment lost 1 base and the V segment lost 4 bases, leaving 10 bases of the junction unmatched. Germline V CDR1 and CDR2: KGHDR, SFDVKD. This CDR3 has 17 amino acids. V and J are TRBV24-1 and TRBJ2-5; 8 bases map to TRBD2. The sample consisted of peripheral blood. This TCR was recovered from a man between 65 and 85 years old with acute or convalescent COVID-19. CDR3 region: CATSDIHGGGLQETQYF. The CDR3, as DNA: TGTGCCACCAGTGACATTCACGGGGGGGGACTCCAAGAGACCCAGTACTTC.